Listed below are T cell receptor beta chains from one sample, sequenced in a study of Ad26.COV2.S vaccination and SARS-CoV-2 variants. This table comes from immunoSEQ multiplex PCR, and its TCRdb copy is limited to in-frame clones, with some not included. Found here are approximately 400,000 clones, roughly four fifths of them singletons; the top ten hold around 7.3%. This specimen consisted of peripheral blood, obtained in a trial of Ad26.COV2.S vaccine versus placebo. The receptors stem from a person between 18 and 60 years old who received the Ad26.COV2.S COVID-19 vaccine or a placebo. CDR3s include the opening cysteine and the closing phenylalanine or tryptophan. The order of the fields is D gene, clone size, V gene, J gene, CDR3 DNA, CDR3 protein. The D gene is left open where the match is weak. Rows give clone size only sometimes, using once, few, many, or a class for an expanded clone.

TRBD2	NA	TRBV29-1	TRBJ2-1	TGCAGCGTTCTGTTTACGGGGGGGCTATTCTTC	CSVLFTGGLFF
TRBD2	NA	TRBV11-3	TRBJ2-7	TGTGCCAGCAGCTTCCTTTTGCGGGGACTAGTATTGAGCGAGCAGTACTTC	CASSFLLRGLVLSEQYF
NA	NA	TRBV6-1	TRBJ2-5	TGTGCCAGCAGTGATTATAGCGGAATGTACCAAGAGACCCAGTACTTC	CASSDYSGMYQETQYF
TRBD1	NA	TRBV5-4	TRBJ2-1	TGTGCCAGCAGCCCGGGACAGGGGGTTTACAATGAGCAGTTCTTC	CASSPGQGVYNEQFF
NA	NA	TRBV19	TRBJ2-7	TGTGCCAGTAGTAAGGGGGGCGTGAACGAGCAGTACTTC	CASSKGGVNEQYF
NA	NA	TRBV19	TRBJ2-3	TGTGCCAGTAGTTGGAACCGCGGCACAGATACGCAGTATTTT	CASSWNRGTDTQYF
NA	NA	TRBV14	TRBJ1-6	TGTGCCAGCAGCCCCCGAAGGGGCACCCATAATTCACCCCTCCACTTT	CASSPRRGTHNSPLHF
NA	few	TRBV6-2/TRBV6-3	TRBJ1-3	TGTGCCAGCAGTAGCCTCGGGGTCGCTGGAAACACCATATATTTT	CASSSLGVAGNTIYF
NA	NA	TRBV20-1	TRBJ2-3	TGCAGTGCCACGAAGCAAGATACGCAGTATTTT	CSATKQDTQYF
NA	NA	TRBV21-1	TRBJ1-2	TGTGCCAGCAGCAACAGGGGGCTGGAAGGCTACACCTTC	CASSNRGLEGYTF
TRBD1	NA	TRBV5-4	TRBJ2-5	TGTGCCAGCAGCCCGGGACAGCAAGAGACCCAGTACTTC	CASSPGQQETQYF
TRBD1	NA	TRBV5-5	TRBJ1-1	TGTGCCAGCAGCAGGGACAGAAAGGGGGCGGCCACTGAAGCTTTCTTT	CASSRDRKGAATEAFF
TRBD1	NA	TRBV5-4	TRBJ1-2	TGTGCCAGCAGCCGGGACAGGGGCTATGGCTACACCTTC	CASSRDRGYGYTF
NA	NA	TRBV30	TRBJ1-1	TGTGCCTGGAGTGTAGGTCTCGAGGCTGAAGCTTTCTTT	CAWSVGLEAEAFF
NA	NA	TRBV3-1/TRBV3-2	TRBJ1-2	TGTGCCAGCAGCCAAGGAAGGGTAGGGTATGGCTACACCTTC	CASSQGRVGYGYTF
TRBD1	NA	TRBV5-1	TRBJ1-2	TGCGCCAGCAGAGGAGGGGGCGAGGAGGATGGCTACACCTTC	CASRGGGEEDGYTF
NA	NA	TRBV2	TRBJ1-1	TGTGCCAGCACCAAGACACGAGGGTTCACTGAAGCTTTCTTT	CASTKTRGFTEAFF
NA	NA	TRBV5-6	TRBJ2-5	TGTGCCAGCAGCTTGTCAGAGACCCAGTACTTC	CASSLSETQYF
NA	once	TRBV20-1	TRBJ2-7	TGCAGTGCTAGTGGTGTAGGCGAGCAGTACTTC	CSASGVGEQYF
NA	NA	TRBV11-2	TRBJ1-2	TGTGCCAGCAGCTTGCCTCCCCCGGGATATGGCTACACCTTC	CASSLPPPGYGYTF
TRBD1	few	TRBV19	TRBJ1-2	TGTGCCAGTAGTATTAAGGCAGGGGGCTACTATGGCTACACCTTC	CASSIKAGGYYGYTF
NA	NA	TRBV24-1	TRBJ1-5	TGTGCCACCAGTGATTCAGGGAAGGGCAATCAGCCCCAGCATTTT	CATSDSGKGNQPQHF
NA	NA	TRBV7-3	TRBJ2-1	TGTGCCAGCAGCTTAGAGGGGTACGGTGAGCAGTTCTTC	CASSLEGYGEQFF
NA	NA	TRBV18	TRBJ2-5	TGTGCCAGCACAGGTCGTGGGATCCAAGAGACCCAGTACTTC	CASTGRGIQETQYF
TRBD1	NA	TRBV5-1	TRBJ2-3	TGCGCCAGCAGCTCGGGACAGGGTAAAGATACGCAGTATTTT	CASSSGQGKDTQYF
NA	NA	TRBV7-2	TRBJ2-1	TGTGCCAGCAGCTTAGGTCGGGAGAGGTGGCGTGAGCAGTTCTTC	CASSLGRERWREQFF
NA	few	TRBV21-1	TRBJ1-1	TGTGCCAGCACTGGGACAGGATGGAAGGCTTTCTTT	CASTGTGWKAFF
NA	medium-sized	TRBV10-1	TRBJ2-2	TGCGCCAGCAGTACGACTCACCCGAACACCGGGGAGCTGTTTTTT	CASSTTHPNTGELFF
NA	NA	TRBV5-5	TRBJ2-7	TGTGCCAGCAGCTGGGTCATGGGAGTCGCCTACGAGCAGTACTTC	CASSWVMGVAYEQYF
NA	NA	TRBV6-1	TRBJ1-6	TGTGCCAGCAGTGCCCCCAGGGGAAGGTTTAATTCACCCCTCCACTTT	CASSAPRGRFNSPLHF
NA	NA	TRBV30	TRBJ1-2	TGTGCCTGGAGGACAGACTGGTACTATGGCTACACCTTC	CAWRTDWYYGYTF
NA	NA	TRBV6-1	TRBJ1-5	TGTGCCAGCAGTGATGCGCTACTCTACAACGCCCAGCATTTT	CASSDALLYNAQHF
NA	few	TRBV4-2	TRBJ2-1	TGTGCCAGCAGCCAAGAAGTCGGGGTGGTGGCCTACAATGAGCAGTTCTTC	CASSQEVGVVAYNEQFF
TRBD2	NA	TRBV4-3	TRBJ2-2	TGCGCCAGCAGCCAACCACGGGGTAGCGGGGGGGATCTGAACACCGGGGAGCTGTTTTTT	CASSQPRGSGGDLNTGELFF
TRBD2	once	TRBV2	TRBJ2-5	TGTGCCAGCAGTCTAGCGGAAGAGACCCAGTACTTC	CASSLAEETQYF
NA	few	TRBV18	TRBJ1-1	TGTGCCAGCTCACCGCGACTCACTGAAGCTTTCTTT	CASSPRLTEAFF
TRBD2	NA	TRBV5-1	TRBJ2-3	TGCGCCAGCAGCTTGGGCGGGAGTAATACGCAGTATTTT	CASSLGGSNTQYF
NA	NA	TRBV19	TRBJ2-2	TGTGCCAGTAGGCGGGGAGACAAAACCGGGGAGCTGTTTTTT	CASRRGDKTGELFF
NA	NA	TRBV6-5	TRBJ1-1	TGTGCCAGCAGTTGGGGGGGTGAAACTGAAGCTTTCTTT	CASSWGGETEAFF
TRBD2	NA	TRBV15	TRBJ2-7	TGTGCCACCAGCGATCCGGGACTAGCGAATTACGAGCAGTACTTC	CATSDPGLANYEQYF
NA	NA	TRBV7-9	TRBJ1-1	TGTGCCAGCAGCCACGGTGGTACTGAAGCTTTCTTT	CASSHGGTEAFF
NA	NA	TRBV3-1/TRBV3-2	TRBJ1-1	TGTGCCAGCAGCCAAGCAAATACGAGGGGAGCTTTCTTT	CASSQANTRGAFF
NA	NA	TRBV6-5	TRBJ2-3	TGTGCCAGCAGTTACTCTCGGGCGAGAGATACGCAGTATTTT	CASSYSRARDTQYF
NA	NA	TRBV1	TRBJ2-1	TGCACCAGCAGCTCCGGGACAGGGGTCGATGAGCAGTTCTTC	CTSSSGTGVDEQFF
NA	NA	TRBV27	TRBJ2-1	TGTGCCAGCAGTCTACAGGGAATTGGTGAGCAGTTCTTC	CASSLQGIGEQFF
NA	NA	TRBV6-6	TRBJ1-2	TGTGCCAGCACCTGGCAGGGTTGGGGCTACACCTTC	CASTWQGWGYTF
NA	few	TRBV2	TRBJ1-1	TGTGCCAGCAGTTACGGTAGGGGGGCTATGACTGAAGCTTTCTTT	CASSYGRGAMTEAFF
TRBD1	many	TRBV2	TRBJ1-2	TGTGCCAGCAGTGGACCCGGGACAGGGACCACCTATGGCTACACCTTC	CASSGPGTGTTYGYTF
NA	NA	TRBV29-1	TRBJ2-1	TGCAGCGCCGGACTGATGATCTACAATGAGCAGTTCTTC	CSAGLMIYNEQFF
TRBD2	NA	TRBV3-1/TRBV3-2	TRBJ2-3	TGTGCCAGCAGCCAAGAGGGACTAGCGGGAGGAGGCACAGATACGCAGTATTTT	CASSQEGLAGGGTDTQYF